This TCR beta chain originates from a study of neoadjuvant nivolumab and ipilimumab in lung cancer. Study-level background: Patients got nivolumab 3 mg/kg on days 1, 15 and 29; combination added ipilimumab 1 mg/kg day 1.

Study results and limitations: Blood richness before therapy tracked richness in tumors resected after neoadjuvant therapy. Only two of four nivolumab-treated tumors gained richness and clonality by surgery.

TCRdb's table, derived via immunoSEQ multiplex PCR, lists solely in-frame clones and lacks some. This table has 40,000 to 55,000 clones, around 88% appearing once. Trimming took off 5 bases at V and 0 bases at J, with 14 bases between the two ends. In germline, CDR1 is SGHNT, CDR2 YYREEE (reference sequence). The CDR3 contains 15 residues. For this clone: The antigen remains unidentified.

The starting material was blood, obtained before neoadjuvant nivolumab, alone or with ipilimumab. The clonotype was recovered from an adult with non-small cell lung cancer. Some clones in this sample may be carry-over from other donors' samples. V gene TRBV5-4 combines with J gene TRBJ1-1, with D perhaps matching TRBD1 (6 bases). CDR3 in amino acids: CASSSERGLNTEAFF. The CDR3, as DNA: TGTGCCAGCAGTTCGGAACGGGGGCTGAACACTGAAGCTTTCTTT. Based on the CDR3 plus reference TRBV5-4 and TRBJ1-1, the full variable domain is ETGVTQSPTHLIKTRGQQVTLRCSSQSGHNTVSWYQQALGQGPQFIFQYYREEENGRGNFPPRFSGLQFPNYSSELNVNALELDDSALYLCASSSERGLNTEAFFGQGTRLTVV.